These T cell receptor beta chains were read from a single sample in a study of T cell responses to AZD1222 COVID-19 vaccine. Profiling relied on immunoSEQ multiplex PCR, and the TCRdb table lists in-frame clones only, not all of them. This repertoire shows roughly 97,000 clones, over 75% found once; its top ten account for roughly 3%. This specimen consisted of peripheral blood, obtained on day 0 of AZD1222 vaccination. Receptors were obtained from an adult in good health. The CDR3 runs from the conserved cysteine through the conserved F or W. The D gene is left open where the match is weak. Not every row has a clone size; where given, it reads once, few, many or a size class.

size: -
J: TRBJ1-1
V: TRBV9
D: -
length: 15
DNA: TGTGCCAGCAGCATCGACAGCGCCATGAACACTGAAGCTTTCTTT
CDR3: CASSIDSAMNTEAFF

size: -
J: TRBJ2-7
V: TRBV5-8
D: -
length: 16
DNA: TGTGCCAGCAGCTTCGGGGCGGGCAGGAGCTCCTACGAGCAGTACTTC
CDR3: CASSFGAGRSSYEQYF

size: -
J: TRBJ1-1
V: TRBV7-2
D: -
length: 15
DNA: TGTGCCAGCAGCTTGACGGACAGACCGAACACTGAAGCTTTCTTT
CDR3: CASSLTDRPNTEAFF

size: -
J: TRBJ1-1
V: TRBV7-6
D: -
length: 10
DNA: TGTGCCAGCAGCTTGCTGGAAGCTTTCTTT
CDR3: CASSLLEAFF

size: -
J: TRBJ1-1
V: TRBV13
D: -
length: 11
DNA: TGTGCCAGCAGCTTTTCTGGGGGGACTTTCTTT
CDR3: CASSFSGGTFF

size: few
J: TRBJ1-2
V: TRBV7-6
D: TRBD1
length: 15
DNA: TGTGCCAGCAGCTTAGTAGGACAGGGTGGGGATGGCTACACCTTC
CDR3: CASSLVGQGGDGYTF

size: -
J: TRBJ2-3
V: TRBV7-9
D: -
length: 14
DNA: TGTGCCAGCAGCTTTGCCGCCCCGCCAGATACGCAGTATTTT
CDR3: CASSFAAPPDTQYF

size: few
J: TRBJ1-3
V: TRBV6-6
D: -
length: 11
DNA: TGTGCCAGCAGTTACCTGGAGTCGGTATATTTT
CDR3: CASSYLESVYF

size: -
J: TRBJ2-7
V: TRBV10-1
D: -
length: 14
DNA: TGCGCCAGCAGTGCCGCAGGGAGAACCTACGAGCAGTACTTC
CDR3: CASSAAGRTYEQYF

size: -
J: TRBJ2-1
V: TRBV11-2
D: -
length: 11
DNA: TGTGCCAGCACCTCTTACAATGAGCAGTTCTTC
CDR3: CASTSYNEQFF

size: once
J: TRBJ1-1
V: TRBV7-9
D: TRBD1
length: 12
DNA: TGTGCCAGCAGCAGGGACAGGAGAGAAGCTTTCTTT
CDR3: CASSRDRREAFF

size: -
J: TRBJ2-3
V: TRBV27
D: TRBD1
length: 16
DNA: TGTGCCAGCAGTTTAAGGGGGCAGGGACCCCGCGATACGCAGTATTTT
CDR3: CASSLRGQGPRDTQYF

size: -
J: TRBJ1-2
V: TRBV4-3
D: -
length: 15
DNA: TGCGCCAGCAGCCTCCGGTATAAGGTCGTGGATGGCTACACCTTC
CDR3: CASSLRYKVVDGYTF

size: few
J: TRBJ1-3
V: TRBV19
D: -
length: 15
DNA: TGTGCCAGTATCCCTAGGGGGAGCTCTGGAAACACCATATATTTT
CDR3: CASIPRGSSGNTIYF

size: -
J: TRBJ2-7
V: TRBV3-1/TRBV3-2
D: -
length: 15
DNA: TGTGCCAGCAGCCAAGGGCCCACTATACTTTACGAGCAGTACTTC
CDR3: CASSQGPTILYEQYF